This T cell receptor beta chain is from a study of early T cells in non-severe SARS-CoV-2 infection. Across the whole study: The sequenced material was bulk RNA from unsorted whole blood, and its chains were unpaired. Study conclusions and caveats: The VDJdb matching leaned toward anti-spike CD8 responses and overlooked private and CD4 specificities.

Germline CDR1 and CDR2: SNHLY and FYNNEI. The length of the CDR3 is 11 residues. In its sample, this clonotype was seen a few times. What it binds is not known. A read error may account for a junction end that differs from germline. Attachment of unique molecular identifiers to individual cDNA molecules was performed. TCRdb analysed the 5' RACE reads with MiXCR anew, one entry per CDR3 protein. The data contain some 48,000 distinct CDR3 sequences, roughly 13% of them singletons. The chain has TRBV2 and TRBJ2-1; TRBD2 agrees at 12 bases. Sample: whole blood. The clonotype was recovered from an adult who was a healthcare worker with PCR-confirmed SARS-CoV-2 infection or an uninfected control (not recorded which). CDR3 DNA sequence: TGCACTAGCGGGGGGAACAATGAGCAGTTCTTC. Protein: CTSGGNNEQFF.